Shown below are 17 T cell receptor beta chains from a single sample sequenced in a study of a mutant IDH1 vaccine in newly diagnosed glioma. Sequenced by immunoSEQ multiplex PCR; TCRdb stores in-frame clones only, minus some. The data show 75,000 to 80,000 clones, approximately 85% seen once. Described time point: week 23, last vaccination. Each dose delivered 300 ug of mutant IDH1 20-mer peptide subcutaneously with imiquimod. For these TCRs, the target antigens are not known. The material was PBMCs, obtained from a glioma patient whose treatment included an IDH1 peptide vaccine. These receptors were taken from a woman between 50 and 59 years old with glioma.

This clone appeared once. The rearrangement links TRBV7-9 to TRBJ2-7; TRBD2 matches at 9 bases. Germline CDR1 reads SEHNR; CDR2 reads FQNEAQ (reference sequence). V lost 5 bases and J lost 3; bases outside the gene matches: 8. This CDR3 comprises 15 residues. The CDR3 protein is CASSPRVAGVYEQYF. For the CDR3, the DNA is TGTGCCAGCAGCCCCCGGGTAGCGGGAGTCTACGAGCAGTACTTC.

V is TRBV29-1 and J is TRBJ2-3, with D unclear. Germline V CDR1 and CDR2: SQVTM, ANQGSEA. The CDR3 sequence is 13 residues long. Trimming removed 8 bases from V and 2 bases from J, with 14 bases in between. The CDR3 is CSHTGSLTDTQYF. CDR3 coding DNA: TGCAGCCACACCGGAAGCCTCACAGATACGCAGTATTTT.

The chain combines TRBV9 with TRBJ2-7; TRBD2 might be the D (7 bases). Germline V lookup: CDR1 SGDLS, CDR2 YYNGEE. V lost 5 bases to trimming and J lost 2 bases, with 14 bases between them. This CDR3 spans 14 amino acids. CDR3 loop: CASSRGARAYEQYF. The CDR3 DNA reads TGTGCCAGCAGTCGGGGGGCCAGGGCCTACGAGCAGTACTTC.

This chain uses TRBV29-1 with TRBJ1-2; 8 bases fit TRBD1. From germline, CDR1 is SQVTM and CDR2 ANQGSEA. V lost 3 bases, J lost 4 bases, and 4 bases stayed unmatched. The CDR3 contains 13 residues. DNA of the CDR3: TGCAGCGTTGAGTCGGACAGGGCCTATGGCTACACCTTC. Translation gives CSVESDRAYGYTF.

The genes are TRBV27 and TRBJ2-1; 8 bases agree with TRBD2. The CDR3 covers 14 residues. From germline, CDR1 is MNHEY and CDR2 SMNVEV (reference sequence). V lost 7 bases and J lost 7; bases outside the gene matches: 9. DNA of the CDR3: TGTGCCAGCATGAAGTTAGCGGGACCAAATGAGCAGTTCTTC. The encoded protein is CASMKLAGPNEQFF.

The J gene is TRBJ2-5, the V gene TRBV9; TRBD2 is a possible D gene (5 bases). The germline CDR1 and CDR2 sequences are SGDLS and YYNGEE. The CDR3 contains 13 residues. With 2 bases removed from V and 4 bases from J, the gap between germline ends came to 9 bases. The CDR3 nucleotides read TGTGCCAGCAGCGTGAGGGTTGGAGAGACCCAGTACTTC. This translates into CASSVRVGETQYF.

This chain links TRBV18 with TRBJ1-1; possible D gene TRBD1, 5 bases. Germline CDR1 KGHSH, CDR2 LQKENI. The CDR3 consists of 15 residues. Trimming left V 3 bases short and J 7 bases short, with 18 bases between. The CDR3 is CASSPPSTEAIEAFF. DNA for the CDR3: TGTGCCAGCTCACCCCCGTCGACAGAAGCAATTGAAGCTTTCTTT.

A note on this clone: Compared with germline, one end of the junction differs, possibly owing to a read error. The chain joins TRBV7-7 to TRBJ2-3, with 14 bases that match TRBD2. The CDR3 spans 16 residues. In germline, CDR1 is SSHAT, CDR2 FNYEAQ (reference sequence). Here the CDR3 DNA reads TGTGCTAGCAGCTCGGGGACTAGCGGGAGTGAAGATACGCAGTATTTT. Translation: CASSSGTSGSEDTQYF. The full variable domain, rest sourced from reference TRBV7-7 and TRBJ2-3, is GAGVSQSPRYKVTKRGQDVTLRCDPISSHATLYWYQQALGQGPEFLTYFNYEAQPDKSGLPSDRFSAERPEGSISTLTIQRTEQRDSAMYRCASSSGTSGSEDTQYFGPGTRLTVL.

This clone was counted once. The chain couples TRBV6-1 to TRBJ2-7; 8 nucleotides align to TRBD2. V shed 3 bases, J shed 5 bases, and the junction held 12 bases outside the gene matches. The germline V gene has CDR1 MNHNS and CDR2 SASEGT. The CDR3 is 16 amino acids. The DNA of the CDR3 is TGTGCCAGCAGTGATCCTCCGGGGGGGTCTCGGGACGAGCAGTACTTC. Protein product: CASSDPPGGSRDEQYF.

The chain joins TRBV27 to TRBJ1-5; 9 bases agree with TRBD1. Trimming removed 2 bases from V and 4 bases from J; junction bases left unmatched: 3. This CDR3 comprises 15 residues. The germline V gene has CDR1 MNHEY and CDR2 SMNVEV (reference sequence). CDR3 bases: TGTGCCAGCAGTTTAGGGACAGGGAGGAATCAGCCCCAGCATTTT. Its translation: CASSLGTGRNQPQHF.

The chain links TRBV5-8 to TRBJ1-1; no reliable D call. The CDR3 covers 12 residues. With 3 bases removed from V and 1 base from J, the gap between germline ends came to 4 bases. From germline, CDR1 is SGHTS and CDR2 YDEGEE. CDR3 protein: CASSYQNTEAFF. The CDR3 DNA follows: TGTGCCAGCAGCTACCAGAACACTGAAGCTTTCTTT. The variable domain in full, completed from reference TRBV5-8 and TRBJ1-1, reads EAGVTQSPTHLIKTRGQQATLRCSPISGHTSVYWYQQALGLGLQFLLWYDEGEERNRGNFPPRFSGRQFPNYSSELNVNALELEDSALYLCASSYQNTEAFFGQGTRLTVV.

V is TRBV5-6 and J is TRBJ1-2; D perhaps matches TRBD1 (5 bases). V was trimmed by 0 bases and J by 4 bases, leaving 7 bases between them. Germline values: CDR1 SGHDT, CDR2 YYEEEE. CDR3 length equals 13 residues. In DNA, the CDR3 is TGTGCCAGCAGCTTGGGACAGCCCTATGGCTACACCTTC. This sequence encodes CASSLGQPYGYTF.

CDR3 nucleotide sequence: TGTGCCAGCAGTTACACGGGACAGTTCACAGATACGCAGTATTTT. Translated, it gives CASSYTGQFTDTQYF. This chain connects TRBV6-5 to TRBJ2-3, with 7 bases that match TRBD1. V trimming: 2 bases; J trimming: 2 bases; junction bases outside the gene matches: 4. This CDR3 is built from 15 residues. Germline CDR1 MNHEY, CDR2 SVGAGI.

The rearrangement joins TRBV19 to TRBJ1-1; D is possibly TRBD1 (5 bases). V lost 7 bases and J 4 bases, leaving 19 bases between the germline ends. The CDR3 contains 15 residues. Germline lookup yields CDR1 LNHDA and CDR2 SQIVND (reference sequence). The CDR3 loop reads CASNDGERGGTEAFF. Here the CDR3 DNA reads TGTGCCAGTAACGATGGCGAAAGGGGTGGCACTGAAGCTTTCTTT.

This clone turned up a few times. This chain links TRBV18 with TRBJ2-7; 7 bases map to TRBD2. Trimming removed 4 bases from V and 0 bases from J; junction bases left unmatched: 3. The length of the CDR3 is 14 residues. The V gene's germline CDR1 is KGHSH and CDR2 LQKENI. As DNA, the CDR3 is TGTGCCAGCTCACGGGGACTAACCTCCTACGAGCAGTACTTC. This sequence encodes CASSRGLTSYEQYF.

This clone was observed a few times. This chain uses TRBV4-2 with TRBJ1-3; 8 bases are shared with TRBD1. The germline CDR1 and CDR2 sequences are LGHNA and YNFKEQ. V was clipped by 2 bases and J by 4 bases; unmatched bases: 4. This CDR3 contains 15 residues. The CDR3 sequence is CASSQQGALGNTIYF. In nucleotides, the CDR3 is TGTGCCAGCAGCCAACAGGGGGCCTTAGGAAACACCATATATTTT.

V and J are TRBV5-6 and TRBJ1-1, with D perhaps matching TRBD1 (5 bases). Germline loops: CDR1 SGHDT, CDR2 YYEEEE. V lost 4 bases and J lost 1, with 14 bases in between. The CDR3 loop spans 15 amino acids. The CDR3 reads CASSTSRGGNTEAFF. In DNA, the CDR3 is TGTGCCAGCAGCACCAGCCGGGGCGGGAACACTGAAGCTTTCTTT.